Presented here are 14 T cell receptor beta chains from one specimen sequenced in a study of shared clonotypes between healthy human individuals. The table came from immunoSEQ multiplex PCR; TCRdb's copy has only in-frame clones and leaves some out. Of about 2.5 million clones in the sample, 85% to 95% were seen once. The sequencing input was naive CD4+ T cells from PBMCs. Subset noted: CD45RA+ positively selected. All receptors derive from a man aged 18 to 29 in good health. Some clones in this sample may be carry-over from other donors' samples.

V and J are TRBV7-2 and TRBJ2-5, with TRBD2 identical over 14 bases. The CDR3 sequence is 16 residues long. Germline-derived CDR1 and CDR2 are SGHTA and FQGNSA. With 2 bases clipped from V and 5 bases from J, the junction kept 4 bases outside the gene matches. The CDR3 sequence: CASSLRLAGGLETQYF. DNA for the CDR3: TGTGCCAGCAGCTTAAGACTAGCGGGAGGGTTGGAGACCCAGTACTTC.

CDR3 residues: CASSRPLAGAKNIQYF. The DNA of the CDR3 is TGTGCCAGCAGTCGACCCCTGGCGGGAGCCAAAAACATTCAGTACTTC. The rearrangement uses TRBV28 and TRBJ2-4, with D perhaps matching TRBD2 (5 bases). The ends were cut back, 5 bases at V and 0 bases at J, with 14 bases in the middle. CDR1 and CDR2 from the germline V gene are MDHEN and SYDVKM. This CDR3 comprises 16 residues.

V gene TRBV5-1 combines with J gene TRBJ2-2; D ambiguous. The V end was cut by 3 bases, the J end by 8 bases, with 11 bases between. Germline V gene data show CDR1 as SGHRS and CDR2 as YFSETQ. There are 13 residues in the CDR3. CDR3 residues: CASSSEIDGELFF. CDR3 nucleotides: TGCGCCAGCAGCTCCGAGATAGATGGGGAGCTGTTTTTT.

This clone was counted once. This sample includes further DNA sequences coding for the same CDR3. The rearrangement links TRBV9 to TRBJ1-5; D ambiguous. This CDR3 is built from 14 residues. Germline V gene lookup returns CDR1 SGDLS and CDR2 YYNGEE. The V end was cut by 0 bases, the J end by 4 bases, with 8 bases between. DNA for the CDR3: TGTGCCAGCAGCGTAGAGGCTGGGAATCAGCCCCAGCATTTT. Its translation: CASSVEAGNQPQHF.

The CDR3, as DNA: TGTGCCAGTAGTATCCAGGCCGGATACCATCAGCCCCAGCATTTT. Protein: CASSIQAGYHQPQHF. V gene TRBV19 combines with J gene TRBJ1-5; D remains unclear. The V gene's germline CDR1 is LNHDA and CDR2 SQIVND (reference sequence). The CDR3 extends over 15 amino acids. Between the trimmed V and J ends, which lost 3 bases and 5 bases, there was a span of 14 bases.

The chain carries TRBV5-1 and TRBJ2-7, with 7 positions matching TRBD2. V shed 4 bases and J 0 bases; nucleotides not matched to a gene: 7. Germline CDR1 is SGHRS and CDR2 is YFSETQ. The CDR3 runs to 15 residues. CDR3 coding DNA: TGCGCCAGCAGCCCCGGGACTATTTACTCCTACGAGCAGTACTTC. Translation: CASSPGTIYSYEQYF. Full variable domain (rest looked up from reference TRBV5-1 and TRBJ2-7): KAGVTQTPRYLIKTRGQQVTLSCSPISGHRSVSWYQQTPGQGLQFLFEYFSETQRNKGNFPGRFSGRQFSNSRSEMNVSTLELGDSALYLCASSPGTIYSYEQYFGPGTRLTVT.

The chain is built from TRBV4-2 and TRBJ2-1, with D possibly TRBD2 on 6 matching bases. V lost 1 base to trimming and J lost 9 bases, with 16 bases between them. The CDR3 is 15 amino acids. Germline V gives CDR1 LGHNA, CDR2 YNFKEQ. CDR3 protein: CASSQAGAPQGEQFF. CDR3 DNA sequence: TGTGCCAGCAGCCAAGCGGGAGCCCCCCAGGGTGAGCAGTTCTTC.

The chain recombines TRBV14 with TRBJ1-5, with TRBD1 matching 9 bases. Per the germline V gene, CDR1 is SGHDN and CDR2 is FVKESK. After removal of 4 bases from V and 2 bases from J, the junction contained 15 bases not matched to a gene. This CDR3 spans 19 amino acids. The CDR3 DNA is TGTGCCAGCAGCCCGAGGGACAGGGAGGAACTAGCGGGCAATCAGCCCCAGCATTTT. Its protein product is CASSPRDREELAGNQPQHF.

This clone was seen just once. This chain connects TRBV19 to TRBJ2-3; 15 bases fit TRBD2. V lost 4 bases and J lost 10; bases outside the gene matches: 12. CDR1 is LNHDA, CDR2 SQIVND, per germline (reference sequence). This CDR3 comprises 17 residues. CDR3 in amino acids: CASSTAGLAGGSLAQYF. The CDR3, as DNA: TGTGCCAGTAGTACGGCGGGACTAGCGGGAGGCTCGTTGGCGCAGTATTTT.

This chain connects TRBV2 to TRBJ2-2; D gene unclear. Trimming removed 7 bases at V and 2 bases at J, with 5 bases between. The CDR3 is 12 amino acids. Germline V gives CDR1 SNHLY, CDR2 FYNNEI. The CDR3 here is CASIPNTGELFF. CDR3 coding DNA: TGTGCCAGCATCCCAAACACCGGGGAGCTGTTTTTT.

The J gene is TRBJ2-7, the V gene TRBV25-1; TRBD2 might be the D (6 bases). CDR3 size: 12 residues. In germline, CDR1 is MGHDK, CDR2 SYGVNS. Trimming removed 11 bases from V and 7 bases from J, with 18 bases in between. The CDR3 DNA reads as TGTGCCGGTCAGACGGGGGATTGGGAGCAGTACTTC. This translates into CAGQTGDWEQYF.

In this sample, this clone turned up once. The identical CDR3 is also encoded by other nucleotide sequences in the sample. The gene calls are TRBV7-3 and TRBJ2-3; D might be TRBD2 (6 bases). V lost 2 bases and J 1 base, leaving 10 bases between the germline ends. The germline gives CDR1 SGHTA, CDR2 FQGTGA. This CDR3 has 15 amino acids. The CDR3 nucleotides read TGTGCCAGCAGCTTATCGCGGGACGGCACAGATACGCAGTATTTT. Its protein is CASSLSRDGTDTQYF.

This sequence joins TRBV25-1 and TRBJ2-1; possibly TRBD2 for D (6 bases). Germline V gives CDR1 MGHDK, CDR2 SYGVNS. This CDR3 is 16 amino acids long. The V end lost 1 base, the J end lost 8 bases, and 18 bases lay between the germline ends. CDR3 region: CASSESWGLLEHEQFF. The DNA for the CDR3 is TGTGCCAGCAGTGAATCCTGGGGACTTTTGGAACATGAGCAGTTCTTC.

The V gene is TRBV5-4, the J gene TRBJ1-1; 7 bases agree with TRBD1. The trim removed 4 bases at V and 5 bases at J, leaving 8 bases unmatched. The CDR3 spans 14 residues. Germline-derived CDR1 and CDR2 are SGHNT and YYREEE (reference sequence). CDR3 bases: TGTGCCAGCAGCCCGACAGGGAGAACTACTGAAGCTTTCTTT. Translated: CASSPTGRTTEAFF.